This T cell receptor (beta chain) is from a study of blood T cell repertoires in COVID-19. Study-wide context: Acute and convalescent COVID-19 samples came from the United States, Italy and Spain.

Assay used: immunoSEQ multiplex PCR; TCRdb lists only in-frame clones, some missing. The table includes fewer than 200,000 clones, 81% detected once. CDR3 length: 16 amino acids. Germline V gene sequence: CDR1 SGHTS, CDR2 YDEGEE. With V trimmed by 3 bases and J by 4 bases, 11 bases remained unmatched. Sequenced: peripheral blood. V usage is TRBV5-8 and J usage is TRBJ1-1, with 8 bases lining up with TRBD1. This TCR derives from an elderly woman with COVID-19, enrolled during active disease. The CDR3: CASSSQGAGGTTEAFF. For the CDR3, the DNA is TGTGCCAGCAGCTCCCAGGGGGCAGGGGGAACCACTGAAGCTTTCTTT.